This T cell receptor beta chain is drawn from a study of T cell clonality in common variable immunodeficiency. This clone is labeled medium-sized (0.01 to 0.1%). Its antigen is undetermined. The read finishes 3 residues shy of the CDR3 end, and the germline J gene is used to complete it. The sample contains more than one DNA sequence encoding this CDR3. CDR3 length: 14 amino acids. Trimming took 5 bases from V and 3 from J, leaving 12 bases between them. Germline CDR1 and CDR2: MDHEN and SYDVKM. Study results and limitations: TCRbeta clonality was increased in CVID versus healthy controls. Fewer deletions and N-nucleotide insertions were reportedly seen in common variable immunodeficiency TCR beta sequences.

Some clones are missing from TCRdb's copy, which holds only in-frame ones; the method was immunoSEQ multiplex PCR. Singletons are absent from the sample, which has roughly 32,000 clones. This TCR was sampled from a human donor with common variable immunodeficiency. Sequencing input: peripheral blood mononuclear cells. V gene TRBV28 combines with J gene TRBJ2-3, with D tentatively TRBD2 (6 bases). The DNA read from the CDR3 is TGTGCCAGCAGTCGACTAGTAGGTACAGATACG. Translation: CASSRLVGTDT. The CDR3 in full is CASSRLVGTDTQYF.